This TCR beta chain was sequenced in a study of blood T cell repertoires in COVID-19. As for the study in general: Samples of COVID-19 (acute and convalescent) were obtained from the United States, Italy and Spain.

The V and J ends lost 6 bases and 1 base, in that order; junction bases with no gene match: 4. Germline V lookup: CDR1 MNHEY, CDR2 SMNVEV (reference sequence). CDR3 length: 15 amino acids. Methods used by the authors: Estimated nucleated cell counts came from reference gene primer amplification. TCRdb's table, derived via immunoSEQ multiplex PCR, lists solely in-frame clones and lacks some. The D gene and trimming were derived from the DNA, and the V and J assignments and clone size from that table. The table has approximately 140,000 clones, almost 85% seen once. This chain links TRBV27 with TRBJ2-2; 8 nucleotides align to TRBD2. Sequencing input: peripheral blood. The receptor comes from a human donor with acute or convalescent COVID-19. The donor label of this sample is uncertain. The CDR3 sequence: CASRRAGVNTGELFF. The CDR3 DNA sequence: TGTGCCAGCAGACGAGCGGGGGTGAACACCGGGGAGCTGTTTTTT.